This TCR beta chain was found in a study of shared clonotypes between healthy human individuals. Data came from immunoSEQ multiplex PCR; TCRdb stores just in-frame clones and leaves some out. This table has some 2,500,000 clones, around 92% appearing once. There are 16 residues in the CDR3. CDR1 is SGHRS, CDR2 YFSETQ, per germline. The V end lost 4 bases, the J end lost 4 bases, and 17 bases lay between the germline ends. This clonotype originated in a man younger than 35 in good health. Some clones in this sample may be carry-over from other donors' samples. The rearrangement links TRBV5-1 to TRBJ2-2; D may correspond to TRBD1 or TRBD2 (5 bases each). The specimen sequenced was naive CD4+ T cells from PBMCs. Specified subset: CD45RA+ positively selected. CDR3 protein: CASSLGTLGPTGELFF. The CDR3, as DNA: TGCGCCAGCAGCCTCGGGACCCTCGGTCCCACCGGGGAGCTGTTTTTT.